This T cell receptor beta chain came from a study of shared clonotypes between healthy human individuals. Assay used: immunoSEQ multiplex PCR; TCRdb lists only in-frame clones, some missing. This sample yields around 500,000 clones, of which 78% are seen a single time; about 11% belongs to the top ten. The CDR3 covers 14 residues. Germline lookup yields CDR1 SGHDT and CDR2 YYEEEE. Deletions cut 5 bases from V and 5 bases from J, with 16 bases between. Sequencing was performed on PBMCs. The origin of this receptor is a woman aged 40 to 50 in good health. Some clones in this sample may be carry-over from other donors' samples. The J gene is TRBJ2-5, the V gene TRBV5-6; no firm D call. The CDR3 DNA reads as TGTGCCAGCAGACCGGGCCCCAGTCAGGAGACCCAGTACTTC. This translates into CASRPGPSQETQYF.